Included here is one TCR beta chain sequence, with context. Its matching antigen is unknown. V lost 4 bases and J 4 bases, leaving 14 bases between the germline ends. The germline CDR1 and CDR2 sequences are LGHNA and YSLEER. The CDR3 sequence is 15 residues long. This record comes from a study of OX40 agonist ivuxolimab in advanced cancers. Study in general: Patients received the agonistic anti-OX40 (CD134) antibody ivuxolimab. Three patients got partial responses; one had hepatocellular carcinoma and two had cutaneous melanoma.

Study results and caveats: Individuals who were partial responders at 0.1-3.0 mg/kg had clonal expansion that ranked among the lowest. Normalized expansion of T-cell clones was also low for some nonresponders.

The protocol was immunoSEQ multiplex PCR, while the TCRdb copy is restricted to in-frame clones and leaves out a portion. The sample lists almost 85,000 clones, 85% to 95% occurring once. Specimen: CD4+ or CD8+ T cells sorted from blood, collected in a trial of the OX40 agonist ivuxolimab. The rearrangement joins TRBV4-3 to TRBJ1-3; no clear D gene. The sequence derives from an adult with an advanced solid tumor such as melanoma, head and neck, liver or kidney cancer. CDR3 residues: CASSPPLGAGNTIYF. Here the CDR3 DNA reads TGCGCCAGCAGCCCCCCACTGGGCGCCGGAAACACCATATATTTT.